Presented here are 8 T cell receptor beta chains from one specimen sequenced in a study of PD-L1 blockade in urothelial cancer. Libraries were prepared by immunoSEQ multiplex PCR; TCRdb keeps only in-frame clonotypes and omits some of them. Of about 72,000 clones in the sample, approximately 81% are singletons; the top ten hold roughly 4.5%. Sequences were derived from PBMCs, sampled around atezolizumab (anti-PD-L1) treatment. The receptors shown here come from a man in his 70s with urothelial cancer.

The V call is TRBV19, the J call TRBJ1-2; TRBD1 might be the D (6 bases). Germline V gene data show CDR1 as LNHDA and CDR2 as SQIVND (reference sequence). CDR3 length equals 12 residues. V dropped 4 bases and J dropped 14 bases, with 17 bases sitting between them. The CDR3 is CASSTLQGPGTF. The CDR3 coding sequence is TGTGCCAGTAGTACCCTACAGGGTCCAGGGACCTTC.

The genes are TRBV19 and TRBJ1-1; 7 bases are shared with TRBD1. With V trimmed by 8 bases and J by 0 bases, 6 bases remained unmatched. The CDR3 extends over 14 amino acids. Germline V gene lookup returns CDR1 LNHDA and CDR2 SQIVND (reference sequence). The CDR3 is CASLRDRLNTEAFF. CDR3 nucleotides: TGTGCCAGTCTGAGGGACAGACTGAACACTGAAGCTTTCTTT.

The chain couples TRBV28 to TRBJ2-7; D perhaps matches TRBD1 (6 bases). The CDR3 has 16 amino acids. V lost 4 bases to trimming and J lost 3 bases, with 19 bases between them. Per the germline V gene, CDR1 is MDHEN and CDR2 is SYDVKM. The CDR3 bases are TGTGCCAGCAGTTCCGAAGGGGGTCAATCCTTCTACGAGCAGTACTTC. Translated, it gives CASSSEGGQSFYEQYF. The full variable domain, its missing parts supplied by reference TRBV28 and TRBJ2-7, is DVKVTQSSRYLVKRTGEKVFLECVQDMDHENMFWYRQDPGLGLRLIYFSYDVKMKEKGDIPEGYSVSREKKERFSLILESASTNQTSMYLCASSSEGGQSFYEQYFGPGTRLTVT.

This chain links TRBV2 with TRBJ2-6; 7 nucleotides line up with TRBD1. With 6 bases clipped from V and 2 bases from J, the junction kept 1 base outside the gene matches. The germline V gene encodes CDR1 SNHLY and CDR2 FYNNEI. There are 14 residues in the CDR3. The CDR3 loop is CASRGTAGANVLTF. Here the CDR3 DNA reads TGTGCCAGCAGAGGGACAGCTGGGGCCAACGTCCTGACTTTC.

This sequence joins TRBV7-9 and TRBJ2-4; possible D gene TRBD2, 5 bases. Trimming stripped 5 bases from V and 6 bases from J, with 14 bases between. CDR3 length equals 14 residues. Germline V gene sequence: CDR1 SEHNR, CDR2 FQNEAQ (reference sequence). CDR3 amino acids: CASSPSYPGNIQYF. For the CDR3, the DNA is TGTGCCAGCAGCCCTAGCTATCCTGGAAACATTCAGTACTTC.

The chain links TRBV27 to TRBJ2-1; 10 bases are a match to TRBD2. The CDR3 is 15 amino acids. From germline, CDR1 is MNHEY and CDR2 SMNVEV (reference sequence). V gave up 6 bases and J gave up 6 bases; unmatched junction bases: 8. The CDR3 sequence is CASSRGLAVTNEQFF. As DNA, the CDR3 is TGTGCCAGCAGCCGAGGACTAGCGGTAACCAATGAGCAGTTCTTC.

The rearrangement links TRBV5-5 to TRBJ2-5; D might be TRBD2 (5 bases). The CDR3 contains 13 residues. Germline CDR1 reads SGHKS; CDR2 reads YYEKEE (reference sequence). The germline V and J ends were trimmed by 0 bases and 2 bases, with 5 bases remaining between them. The chain's CDR3 is CASSLGGQETQYF. The CDR3 DNA follows: TGTGCCAGCAGCTTGGGAGGGCAAGAGACCCAGTACTTC.

J is TRBJ2-1 and V is TRBV5-1; 11 nucleotides match TRBD2. Germline lookup yields CDR1 SGHRS and CDR2 YFSETQ. The V gene end was trimmed by 5 bases and the J gene end by 0 bases; junction bases not matched to a gene: 4. The CDR3 totals 16 residues. CDR3 residues: CASRASGRSSYNEQFF. In DNA form, the CDR3 reads TGCGCCAGCAGAGCTAGCGGGAGGAGCTCCTACAATGAGCAGTTCTTC.